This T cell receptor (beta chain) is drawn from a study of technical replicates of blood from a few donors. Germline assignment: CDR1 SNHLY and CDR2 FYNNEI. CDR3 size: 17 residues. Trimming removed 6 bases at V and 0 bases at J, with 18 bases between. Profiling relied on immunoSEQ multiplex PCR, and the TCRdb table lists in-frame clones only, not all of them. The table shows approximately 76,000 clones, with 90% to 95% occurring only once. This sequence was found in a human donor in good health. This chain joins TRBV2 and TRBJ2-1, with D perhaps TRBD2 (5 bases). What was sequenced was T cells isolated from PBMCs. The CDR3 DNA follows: TGTGCCAGCAGGGCCCGAACTAGTTTTAGCTCCTACAATGAGCAGTTCTTC. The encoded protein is CASRARTSFSSYNEQFF.